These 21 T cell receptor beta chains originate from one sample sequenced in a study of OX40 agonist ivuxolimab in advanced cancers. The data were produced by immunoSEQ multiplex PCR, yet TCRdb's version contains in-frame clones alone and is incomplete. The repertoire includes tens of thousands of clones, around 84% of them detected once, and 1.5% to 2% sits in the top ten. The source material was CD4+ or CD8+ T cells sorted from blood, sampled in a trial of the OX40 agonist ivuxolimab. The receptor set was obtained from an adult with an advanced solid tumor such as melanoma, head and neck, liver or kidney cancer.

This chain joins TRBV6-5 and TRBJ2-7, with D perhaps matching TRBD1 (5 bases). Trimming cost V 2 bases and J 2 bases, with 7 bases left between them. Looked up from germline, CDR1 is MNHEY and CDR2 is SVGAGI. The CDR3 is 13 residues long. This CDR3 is CASSYDRAYEQYF. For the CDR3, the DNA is TGTGCCAGCAGTTACGACAGAGCCTACGAGCAGTACTTC.

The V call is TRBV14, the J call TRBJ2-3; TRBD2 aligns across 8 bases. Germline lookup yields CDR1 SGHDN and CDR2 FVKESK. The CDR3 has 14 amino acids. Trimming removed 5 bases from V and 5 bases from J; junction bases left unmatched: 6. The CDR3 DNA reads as TGTGCCAGCAGCTGGGGACTAGTGAGAGATACGCAGTATTTT. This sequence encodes CASSWGLVRDTQYF.

CDR3 coding DNA: TGTGCCATCACCCAGGACCCTAGCACAGATACGCAGTATTTT. Its protein is CAITQDPSTDTQYF. This chain joins TRBV10-3 and TRBJ2-3; the D is unclear. CDR3 length: 14 amino acids. The V end lost 7 bases, the J end lost 0 bases, and 11 bases lay between the germline ends. Germline CDR1 reads ENHRY; CDR2 reads SYGVKD.

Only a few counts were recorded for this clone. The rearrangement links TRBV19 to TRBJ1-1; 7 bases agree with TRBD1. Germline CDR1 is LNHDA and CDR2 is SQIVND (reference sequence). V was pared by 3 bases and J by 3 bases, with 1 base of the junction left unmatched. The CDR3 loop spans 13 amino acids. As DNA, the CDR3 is TGTGCCAGTAGTATGGGACAGTACACTGAAGCTTTCTTT. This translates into CASSMGQYTEAFF.

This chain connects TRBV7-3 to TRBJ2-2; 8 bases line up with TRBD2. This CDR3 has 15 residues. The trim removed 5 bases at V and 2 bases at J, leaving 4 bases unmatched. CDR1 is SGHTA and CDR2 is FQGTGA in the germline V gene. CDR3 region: CASSPGLVNTGELFF. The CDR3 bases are TGTGCCAGCAGCCCGGGACTAGTTAACACCGGGGAGCTGTTTTTT.

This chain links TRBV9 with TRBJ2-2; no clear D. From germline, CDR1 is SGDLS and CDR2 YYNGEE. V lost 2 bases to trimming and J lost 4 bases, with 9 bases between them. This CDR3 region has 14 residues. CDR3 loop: CASSVSTPTGELFF. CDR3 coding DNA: TGTGCCAGCAGCGTTTCAACTCCCACCGGGGAGCTGTTTTTT.

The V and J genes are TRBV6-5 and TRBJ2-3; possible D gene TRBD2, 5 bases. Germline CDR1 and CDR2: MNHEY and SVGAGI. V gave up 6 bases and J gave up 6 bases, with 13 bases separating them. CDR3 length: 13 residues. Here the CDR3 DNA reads TGTGCCAGCAGCGTTGGTAGCGTCGATACGCAGTATTTT. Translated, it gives CASSVGSVDTQYF.

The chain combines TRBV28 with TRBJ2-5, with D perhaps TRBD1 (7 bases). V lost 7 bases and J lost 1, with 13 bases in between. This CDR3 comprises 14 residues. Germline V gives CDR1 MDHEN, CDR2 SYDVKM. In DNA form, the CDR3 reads TGTGCCAGCACCCAGGGGGGAAGCCAAGAGACCCAGTACTTC. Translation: CASTQGGSQETQYF.

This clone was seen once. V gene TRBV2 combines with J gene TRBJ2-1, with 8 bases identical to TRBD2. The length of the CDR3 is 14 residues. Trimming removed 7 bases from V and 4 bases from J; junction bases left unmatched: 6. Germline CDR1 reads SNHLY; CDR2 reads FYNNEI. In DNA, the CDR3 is TGTGCCAGCACAGCGGGAGAAGGGTACAATGAGCAGTTCTTC. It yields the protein CASTAGEGYNEQFF.

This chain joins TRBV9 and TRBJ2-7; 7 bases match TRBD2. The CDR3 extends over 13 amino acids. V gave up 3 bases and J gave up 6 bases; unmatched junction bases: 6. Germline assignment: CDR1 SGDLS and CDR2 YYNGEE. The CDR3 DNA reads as TGTGCCAGCAGCGCCGGGACTACACTCGAGCAGTACTTC. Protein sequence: CASSAGTTLEQYF.

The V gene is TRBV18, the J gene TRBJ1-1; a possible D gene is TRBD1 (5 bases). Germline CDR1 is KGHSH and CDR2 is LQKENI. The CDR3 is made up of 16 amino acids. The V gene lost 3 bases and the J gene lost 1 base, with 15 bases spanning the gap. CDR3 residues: CASSPIPVRENTEAFF. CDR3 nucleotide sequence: TGTGCCAGCTCACCGATACCGGTCAGGGAGAACACTGAAGCTTTCTTT.

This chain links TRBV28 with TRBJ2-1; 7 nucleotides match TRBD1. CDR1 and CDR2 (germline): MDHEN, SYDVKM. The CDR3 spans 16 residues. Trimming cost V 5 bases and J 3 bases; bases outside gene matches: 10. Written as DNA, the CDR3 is TGTGCCAGCAGTGGGCACAGGGGCAACTACTACAATGAGCAGTTCTTC. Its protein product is CASSGHRGNYYNEQFF.

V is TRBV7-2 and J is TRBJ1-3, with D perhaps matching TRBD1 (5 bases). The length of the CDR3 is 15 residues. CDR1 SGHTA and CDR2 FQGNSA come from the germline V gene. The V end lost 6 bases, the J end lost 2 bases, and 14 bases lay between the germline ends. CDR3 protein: CASRLTGAPGNTIYF. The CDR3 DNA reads TGTGCCAGCAGACTTACAGGAGCTCCTGGAAACACCATATATTTT.

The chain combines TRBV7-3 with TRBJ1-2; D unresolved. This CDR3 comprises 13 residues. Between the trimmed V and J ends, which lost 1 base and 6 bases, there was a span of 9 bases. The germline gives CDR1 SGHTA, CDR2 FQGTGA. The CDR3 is CASSLIGRDGYTF. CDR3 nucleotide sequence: TGTGCCAGCAGCTTAATCGGGAGAGATGGCTACACCTTC.

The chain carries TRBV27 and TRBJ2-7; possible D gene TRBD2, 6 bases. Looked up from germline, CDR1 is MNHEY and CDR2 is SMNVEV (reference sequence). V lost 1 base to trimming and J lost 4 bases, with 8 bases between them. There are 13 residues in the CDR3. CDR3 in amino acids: CASSLLRGYEQYF. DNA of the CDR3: TGTGCCAGCAGTTTATTGCGGGGTTACGAGCAGTACTTC.

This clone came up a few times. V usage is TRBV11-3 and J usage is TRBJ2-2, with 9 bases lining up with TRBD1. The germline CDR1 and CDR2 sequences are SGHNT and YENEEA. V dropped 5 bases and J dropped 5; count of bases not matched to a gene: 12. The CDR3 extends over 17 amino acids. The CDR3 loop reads CASSPGVQGATTGELFF. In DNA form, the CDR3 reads TGTGCCAGCAGCCCAGGGGTACAGGGGGCTACGACCGGGGAGCTGTTTTTT.

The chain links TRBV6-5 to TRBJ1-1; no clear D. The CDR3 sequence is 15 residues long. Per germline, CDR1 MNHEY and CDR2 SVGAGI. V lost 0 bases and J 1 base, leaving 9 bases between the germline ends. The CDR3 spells CASSYSPTANTEAFF. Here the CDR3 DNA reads TGTGCCAGCAGTTACTCGCCCACAGCGAACACTGAAGCTTTCTTT.

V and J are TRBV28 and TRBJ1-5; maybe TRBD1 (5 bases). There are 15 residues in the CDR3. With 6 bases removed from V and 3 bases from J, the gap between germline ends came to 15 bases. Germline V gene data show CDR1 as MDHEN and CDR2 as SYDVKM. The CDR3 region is CASRRDRRHNQPQHF. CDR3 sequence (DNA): TGTGCCAGCAGGAGGGACCGCAGACACAATCAGCCCCAGCATTTT.

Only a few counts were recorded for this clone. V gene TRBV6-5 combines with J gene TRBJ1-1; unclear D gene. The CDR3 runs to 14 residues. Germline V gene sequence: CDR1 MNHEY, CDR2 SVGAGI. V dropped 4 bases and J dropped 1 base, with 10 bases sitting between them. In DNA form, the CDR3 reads TGTGCCAGCAGTTCCCGGCCTAAGAACACTGAAGCTTTCTTT. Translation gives CASSSRPKNTEAFF.

The DNA of the CDR3 is TGTGCCACCAGCAGACTGCCTACTAGCGGGAACTACGAGCAGTACTTC. It codes for CATSRLPTSGNYEQYF. V usage is TRBV15 and J usage is TRBJ2-7; 10 nucleotides agree with TRBD2. Germline CDR1 and CDR2: LNHNV and YYDKDF (reference sequence). Trimming removed 2 bases from V and 3 bases from J; junction bases left unmatched: 7. The CDR3 is 16 amino acids.

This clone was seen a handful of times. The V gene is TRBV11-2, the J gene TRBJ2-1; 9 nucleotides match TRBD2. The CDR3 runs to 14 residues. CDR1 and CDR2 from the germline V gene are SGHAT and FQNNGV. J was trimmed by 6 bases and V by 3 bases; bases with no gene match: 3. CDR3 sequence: CASSFSGSLNEQFF. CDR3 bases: TGTGCCAGCAGCTTTAGCGGGAGTCTCAATGAGCAGTTCTTC.